The text below deals with one T cell receptor beta chain. Antigen: not known. The germline gene is not matched at one end of the junction; a read error may be the cause. Germline V lookup: CDR1 LGHNT, CDR2 FRNRAP. This CDR3 is built from 14 residues. The entry originates in a study of tumor-infiltrating lymphocytes in primary liver carcinoma. About the study: Roughly 3.65 to 7.5 million productive TCRbeta reads came from each sample, comparable across tissue types. General study results and limits: Tumors reached a significantly greater top-250-clone fraction than blood did (p = 0.039). It was observed that only about 7-24% of the top clones appeared in every one of the five tumor regions.

The investigators made TCR beta cDNA from around 540 ng total RNA, using a constant-region primer. Three rounds of nested multiplex PCR with slightly modified ARM-PCR produced TCR beta libraries. A C-beta reverse primer and TRBV1-TRBV30 forward primers served in each of the first two PCR rounds, at around 10 cycles apiece. TCRdb reanalysed the multiplex PCR reads using MiXCR and keeps one entry per CDR3 protein. This sample yields fewer than 250,000 distinct CDR3 sequences, of which just under 85% are seen a single time; roughly 18% belongs to the top ten. Co-extraction yielded RNA and DNA from 20-30 mg of unsorted bulk tissue.

The chain employs TRBV12-5 and TRBJ2-3; D might be TRBD2 (6 bases). The specimen sequenced was tumor tissue from primary liver carcinoma. This TCR was sampled from a man aged 40-50 years with primary liver carcinoma and hepatitis B virus infection. CDR3 sequence reads: CASTITTSTDTHYF. CDR3 DNA: TGTGCTAGTACGATCACAACTAGCACAGATACGCATTATTTT.